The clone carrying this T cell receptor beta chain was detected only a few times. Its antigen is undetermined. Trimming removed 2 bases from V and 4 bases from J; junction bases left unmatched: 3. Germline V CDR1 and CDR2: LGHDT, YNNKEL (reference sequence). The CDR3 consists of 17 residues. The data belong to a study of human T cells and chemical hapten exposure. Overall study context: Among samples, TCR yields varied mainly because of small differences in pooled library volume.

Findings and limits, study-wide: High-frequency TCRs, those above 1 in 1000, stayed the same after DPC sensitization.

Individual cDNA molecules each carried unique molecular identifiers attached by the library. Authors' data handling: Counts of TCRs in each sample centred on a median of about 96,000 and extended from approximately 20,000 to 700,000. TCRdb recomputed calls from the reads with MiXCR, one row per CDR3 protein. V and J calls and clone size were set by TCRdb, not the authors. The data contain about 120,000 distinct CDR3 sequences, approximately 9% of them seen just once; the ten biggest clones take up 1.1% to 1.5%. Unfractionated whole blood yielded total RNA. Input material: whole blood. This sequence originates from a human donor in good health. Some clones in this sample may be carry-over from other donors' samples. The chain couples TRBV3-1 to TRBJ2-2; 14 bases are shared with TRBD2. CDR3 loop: CASSQPGLAGGTGELFF. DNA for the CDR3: TGTGCCAGCAGCCAACCTGGACTAGCGGGAGGCACCGGGGAGCTGTTTTTT.